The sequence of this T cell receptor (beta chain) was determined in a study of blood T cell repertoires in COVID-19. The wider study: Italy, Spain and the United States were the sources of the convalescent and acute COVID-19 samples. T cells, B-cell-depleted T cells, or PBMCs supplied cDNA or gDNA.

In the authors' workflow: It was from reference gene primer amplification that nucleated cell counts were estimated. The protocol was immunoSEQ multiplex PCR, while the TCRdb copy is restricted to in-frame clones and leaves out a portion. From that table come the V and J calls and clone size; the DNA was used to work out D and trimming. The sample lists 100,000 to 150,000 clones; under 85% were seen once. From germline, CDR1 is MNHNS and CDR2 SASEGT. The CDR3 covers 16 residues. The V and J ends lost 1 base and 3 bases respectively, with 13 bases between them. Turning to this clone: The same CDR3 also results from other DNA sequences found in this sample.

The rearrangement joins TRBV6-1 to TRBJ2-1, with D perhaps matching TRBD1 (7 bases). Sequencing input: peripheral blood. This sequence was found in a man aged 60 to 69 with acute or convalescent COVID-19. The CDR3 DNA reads TGTGCCAGCAGTGAAGAGGAGGGGGCAGGCTACAATGAGCAGTTCTTC. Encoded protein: CASSEEEGAGYNEQFF.